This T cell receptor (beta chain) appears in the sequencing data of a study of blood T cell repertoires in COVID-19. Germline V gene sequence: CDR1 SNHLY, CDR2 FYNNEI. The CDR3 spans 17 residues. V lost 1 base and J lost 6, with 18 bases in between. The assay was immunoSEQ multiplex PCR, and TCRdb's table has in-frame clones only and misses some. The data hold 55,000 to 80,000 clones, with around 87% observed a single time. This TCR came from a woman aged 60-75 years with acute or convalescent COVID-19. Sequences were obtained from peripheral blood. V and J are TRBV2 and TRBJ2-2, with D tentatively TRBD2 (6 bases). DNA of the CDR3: TGTGCCAGCAGTGAAGTACGGTTTGGAGGGAAGGCCGGGGAGCTGTTTTTT. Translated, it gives CASSEVRFGGKAGELFF.